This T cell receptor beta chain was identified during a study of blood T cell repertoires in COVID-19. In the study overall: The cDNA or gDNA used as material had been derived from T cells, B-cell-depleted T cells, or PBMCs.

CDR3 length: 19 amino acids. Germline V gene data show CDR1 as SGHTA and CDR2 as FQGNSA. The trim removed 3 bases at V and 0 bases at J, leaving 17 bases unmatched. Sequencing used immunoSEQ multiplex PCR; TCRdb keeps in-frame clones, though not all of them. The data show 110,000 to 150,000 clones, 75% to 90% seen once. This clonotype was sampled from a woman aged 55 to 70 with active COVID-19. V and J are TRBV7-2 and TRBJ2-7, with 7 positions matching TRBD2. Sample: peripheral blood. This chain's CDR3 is CASSFVEVLAAAVSYEQYF. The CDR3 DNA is TGTGCCAGCAGCTTCGTCGAGGTTCTAGCGGCCGCGGTCTCCTACGAGCAGTACTTC.